A selection of T cell receptor beta chains follows, all from one sample in a study of blood T cells in healthy people across ages. TCRdb analysed the 5' RACE reads with MiXCR anew, one entry per CDR3 protein. The table includes 600,000 or so distinct CDR3 sequences, about 30% detected once. The sequenced material came from blood. The receptors derive from a woman aged 80 or over in good health. CDR3s include the opening cysteine and the closing phenylalanine or tryptophan. The order of the fields is V gene, CDR3 protein.

>TRBV20-1
CSARMTGVPHEQYF
>TRBV3-1
CASSPSGTGGEKLFF
>TRBV30
CAWSARVAVGEKLFF
>TRBV5-4
CASSLTSGRRTYEQYF
>TRBV6-5
CASSYRSPSYNSPLHF
>TRBV5-1
CASGPPGQNNQPQHF
>TRBV12-3/TRBV12-4
CASSLSRGAFIRADAQYF
>TRBV6-5
CASSLQPGPGSADTQYF
>TRBV10-3
CAISDTIGVMNTEAFF
>TRBV6-2/TRBV6-3
CASSYSRLWAFF
>TRBV3-1
CASSQDLLAYNEQFF
>TRBV7-3
CASSLSGQGRSPLHF
>TRBV9
CASSTQPLANEQFF
>TRBV6-5
CASSYGGTEAFF
>TRBV4-2
CASSPGTGSQPQHF
>TRBV5-4
CASSPSGTGALQETQYF
>TRBV3-1
CASSQSPTPGPGYTF
>TRBV7-2
CASSAPLRFEQYF
>TRBV30
CAWSAGTGWGGEQYF
>TRBV3-1
CASSSRGFAYEQYF
>TRBV4-3
CASSQARGEVNGYTF